The rows below give T cell receptor beta chains drawn from one sample of a study of CD8+ T cells in alopecia areata. Sequencing used immunoSEQ multiplex PCR; TCRdb keeps in-frame clones, though not all of them. The sample has 35,000 or so clones, less than 55% seen once. Source material: CD4+ Tregs sorted from blood. The receptors come from a human donor with alopecia areata. CDR3s include the opening cysteine and the closing phenylalanine or tryptophan. The D gene is left open where the match is weak. Some rows have no size entry. The others give once, few or many, or a class for an expanded clone.

NA	few	TRBV10-3	TRBJ1-1	CAIRSETEAFF	TGTGCCATCAGATCCGAGACTGAAGCTTTCTTT
NA	NA	TRBV7-2	TRBJ2-7	CASSLDGGRGRGQYF	TGTGCCAGCAGCTTAGATGGGGGGCGCGGGCGAGGGCAGTACTTC
NA	NA	TRBV28	TRBJ2-5	CASSRWGGNQETQYF	TGTGCCAGCAGTCGGTGGGGAGGCAATCAAGAGACCCAGTACTTC
TRBD1	few	TRBV19	TRBJ1-5	CASSIWDRGHQPQHF	TGTGCCAGTAGTATATGGGACAGGGGGCATCAGCCCCAGCATTTT
NA	NA	TRBV6-1	TRBJ1-1	CASSVGFLNTEAFF	TGTGCCAGCTCAGTAGGGTTCCTGAACACTGAAGCTTTCTTT
NA	NA	TRBV29-1	TRBJ1-4	CSGSGPTNEKLFF	TGCAGCGGCTCCGGTCCAACTAATGAAAAACTGTTTTTT
NA	few	TRBV7-8	TRBJ2-1	CASSSPGAVSYNEQFF	TGTGCCAGCAGCTCCCCCGGGGCAGTTTCCTACAATGAGCAGTTCTTC
TRBD1	few	TRBV7-2	TRBJ2-7	CASSSRTGSSYEQYF	TGTGCCAGCAGCAGCCGGACAGGGAGCTCCTACGAGCAGTACTTC
TRBD2	few	TRBV11-3	TRBJ2-3	CASSFDTGRGDTQYF	TGTGCCAGCAGCTTCGATACCGGGAGGGGAGATACGCAGTATTTT
NA	once	TRBV30	TRBJ1-2	CAWSREARGYTF	TGTGCCTGGAGTCGGGAGGCACGCGGCTACACCTTC
TRBD1	once	TRBV6-5	TRBJ2-5	CASSYGRGRETQYF	TGTGCCAGCAGTTACGGCAGGGGGCGAGAGACCCAGTACTTC
NA	medium-sized	TRBV23-1	TRBJ2-5	CASRRGEDQETQYF	TGCGCCAGCAGGCGGGGAGAGGACCAAGAGACCCAGTACTTC
NA	medium-sized	TRBV4-3	TRBJ1-3	CASSQVAPGRVGNTIYF	TGCGCCAGCAGCCAAGTGGCCCCGGGACGCGTAGGAAACACCATATATTTT
TRBD1	NA	TRBV6-5	TRBJ2-7	CASSYSRGGREQYF	TGTGCCAGCAGTTACTCGAGAGGGGGCCGCGAGCAGTACTTC
NA	NA	TRBV29-1	TRBJ1-5	CSVGLNQPQHF	TGCAGCGTTGGACTGAATCAGCCCCAGCATTTT
NA	NA	TRBV18	TRBJ1-4	CASSPASAATNEKLFF	TGTGCCAGCTCACCAGCCTCTGCCGCTACTAATGAAAAACTGTTTTTT
TRBD2	once	TRBV7-2	TRBJ2-7	CASSRDYLYEQYF	TGTGCCAGCAGCCGGGACTATCTCTACGAGCAGTACTTC
TRBD1	NA	TRBV7-3	TRBJ2-7	CASSLGTGLEQYF	TGTGCCAGCAGCCTCGGGACAGGGCTCGAGCAGTACTTC
NA	NA	TRBV6-5	TRBJ1-1	CASSYSLPGRGRAFF	TGTGCCAGCAGTTACTCACTGCCGGGCAGGGGAAGGGCTTTCTTT
TRBD1	NA	TRBV5-1	TRBJ1-2	CASKRTGPNYGYTF	TGCGCCAGCAAACGGACAGGGCCAAACTATGGCTACACCTTC
NA	NA	TRBV29-1	TRBJ2-6	CSVEAGAGANVLTF	TGCAGCGTTGAGGCCGGGGCCGGGGCCAACGTCCTGACTTTC
NA	NA	TRBV28	TRBJ2-7	CASSVGGGNGFYEQYF	TGTGCCAGCAGCGTCGGAGGGGGGAATGGGTTCTACGAGCAGTACTTC
NA	NA	TRBV29-1	TRBJ2-1	CSVRPPWGNEQFF	TGCAGCGTTCGCCCCCCTTGGGGGAATGAGCAGTTCTTC
NA	once	TRBV7-3	TRBJ2-3	CASSLKTGDTQYF	TGTGCCAGCAGCTTAAAAACGGGGGATACGCAGTATTTT
NA	few	TRBV5-4	TRBJ2-6	CASSSSSGANVLTF	TGTGCCAGCAGCTCGTCTTCTGGGGCCAACGTCCTGACTTTC
NA	few	TRBV7-9	TRBJ2-7	CASARGAGSYEQYF	TGTGCCAGCGCCAGGGGGGCGGGGTCCTACGAGCAGTACTTC
NA	NA	TRBV30	TRBJ1-6	CAWTAGRNSPLHF	TGTGCCTGGACTGCGGGGCGGAATTCACCCCTCCACTTT
TRBD2	NA	TRBV7-9	TRBJ2-3	CASSLSVGGVADTQYF	TGTGCCAGCAGCTTATCCGTCGGGGGGGTAGCAGATACGCAGTATTTT
NA	NA	TRBV21-1	TRBJ2-3	CASRKGSGGPSTDTQYF	TGTGCCAGCCGGAAGGGTAGCGGGGGGCCTAGCACAGATACGCAGTATTTT
TRBD1	NA	TRBV5-1	TRBJ2-3	CASSGQVADTQYF	TGCGCCAGCAGCGGACAGGTGGCAGATACGCAGTATTTT
TRBD1	NA	TRBV7-2	TRBJ2-7	CASSYTGGNKGEQYF	TGTGCCAGCAGCTATACAGGGGGCAATAAGGGCGAGCAGTACTTC
TRBD1	few	TRBV7-9	TRBJ2-7	CASSPDRVPYEQYF	TGTGCCAGCAGCCCGGACAGGGTGCCCTACGAGCAGTACTTC
TRBD2	few	TRBV11-2	TRBJ2-3	CASSAQTGGGLSTDTQYF	TGTGCCAGCAGCGCCCAGACGGGGGGGGGACTTAGCACAGATACGCAGTATTTT